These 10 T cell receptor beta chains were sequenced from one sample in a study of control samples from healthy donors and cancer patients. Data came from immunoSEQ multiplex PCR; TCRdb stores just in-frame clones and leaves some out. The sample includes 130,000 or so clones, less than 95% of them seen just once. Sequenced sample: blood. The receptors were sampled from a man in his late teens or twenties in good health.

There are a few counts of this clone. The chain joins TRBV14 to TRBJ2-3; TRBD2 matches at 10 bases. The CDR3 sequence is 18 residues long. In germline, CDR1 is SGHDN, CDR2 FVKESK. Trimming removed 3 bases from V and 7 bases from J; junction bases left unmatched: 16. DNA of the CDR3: TGTGCCAGCAGCCACGGGAGAAGCGGGGGGGCGTTTCATTATACGCAGTATTTT. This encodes CASSHGRSGGAFHYTQYF.

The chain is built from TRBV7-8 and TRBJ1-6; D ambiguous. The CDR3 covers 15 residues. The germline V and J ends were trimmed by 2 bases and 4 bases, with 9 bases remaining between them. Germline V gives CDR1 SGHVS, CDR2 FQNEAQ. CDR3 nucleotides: TGTGCCAGCAGCTTAAGTCCACCGTATAATTCACCCCTCCACTTT. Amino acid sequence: CASSLSPPYNSPLHF. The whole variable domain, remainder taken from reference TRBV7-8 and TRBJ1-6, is GAGVSQSPRYKVAKRGQDVALRCDPISGHVSLFWYQQALGQGPEFLTYFQNEAQLDKSGLPSDRFFAERPEGSVSTLKIQRTQQEDSAVYLCASSLSPPYNSPLHFGNGTRLTVT.

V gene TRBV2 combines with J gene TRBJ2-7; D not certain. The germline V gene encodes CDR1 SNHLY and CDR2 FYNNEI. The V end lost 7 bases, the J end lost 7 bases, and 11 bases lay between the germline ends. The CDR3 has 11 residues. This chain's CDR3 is CASTRRREQYF. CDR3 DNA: TGTGCCAGCACCCGCCGAAGGGAGCAGTACTTC.

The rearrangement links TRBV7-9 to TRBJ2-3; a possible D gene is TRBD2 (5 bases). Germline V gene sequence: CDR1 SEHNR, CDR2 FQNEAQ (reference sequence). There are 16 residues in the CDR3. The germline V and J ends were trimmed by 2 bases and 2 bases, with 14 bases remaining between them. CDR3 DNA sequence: TGTGCCAGCAGCTTATATACTAGTCCTAACACAGATACGCAGTATTTT. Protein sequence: CASSLYTSPNTDTQYF.

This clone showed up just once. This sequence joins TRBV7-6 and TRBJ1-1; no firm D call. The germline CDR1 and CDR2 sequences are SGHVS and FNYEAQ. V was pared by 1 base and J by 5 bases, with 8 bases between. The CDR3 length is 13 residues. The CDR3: CASSLVGMTEAFF. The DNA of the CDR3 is TGTGCCAGCAGCTTAGTGGGGATGACTGAAGCTTTCTTT.

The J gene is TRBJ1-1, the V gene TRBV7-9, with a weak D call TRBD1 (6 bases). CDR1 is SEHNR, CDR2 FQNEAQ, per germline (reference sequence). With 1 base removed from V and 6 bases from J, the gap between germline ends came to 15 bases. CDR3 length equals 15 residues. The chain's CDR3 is CASSLVTGGHSEAFF. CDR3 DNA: TGTGCCAGCAGCTTAGTTACCGGGGGGCATTCTGAAGCTTTCTTT.

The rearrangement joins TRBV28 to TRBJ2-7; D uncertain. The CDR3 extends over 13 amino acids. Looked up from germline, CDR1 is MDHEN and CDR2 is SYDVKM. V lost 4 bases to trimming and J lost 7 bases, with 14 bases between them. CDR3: CASSSAGVGEQYF. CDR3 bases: TGTGCCAGCAGTTCGGCAGGTGTGGGGGAGCAGTACTTC.

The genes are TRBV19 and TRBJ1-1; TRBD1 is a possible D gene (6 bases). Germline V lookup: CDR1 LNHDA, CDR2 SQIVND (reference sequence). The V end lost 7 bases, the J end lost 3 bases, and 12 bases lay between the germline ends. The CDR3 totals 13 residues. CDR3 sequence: CASNQDRHTEAFF. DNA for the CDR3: TGTGCCAGTAATCAAGACAGGCACACTGAAGCTTTCTTT.

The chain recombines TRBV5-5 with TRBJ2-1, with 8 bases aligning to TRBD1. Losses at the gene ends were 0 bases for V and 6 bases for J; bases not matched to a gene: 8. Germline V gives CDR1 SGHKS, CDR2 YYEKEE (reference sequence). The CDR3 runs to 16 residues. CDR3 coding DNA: TGTGCCAGCAGCTTGGGCCTTCAGGGGGCAGGCAATGAGCAGTTCTTC. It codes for CASSLGLQGAGNEQFF.

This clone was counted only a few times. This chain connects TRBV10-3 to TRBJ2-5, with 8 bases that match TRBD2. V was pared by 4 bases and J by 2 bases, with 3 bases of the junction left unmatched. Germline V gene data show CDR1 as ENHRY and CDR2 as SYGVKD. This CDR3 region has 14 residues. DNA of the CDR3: TGTGCCATCAGTGGCGGGGGGCGGCAAGAGACCCAGTACTTC. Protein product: CAISGGGRQETQYF.